One and the same sample provided the 19 T cell receptor beta chains below, sequenced in a study of OX40 agonist ivuxolimab in advanced cancers. This table comes from immunoSEQ multiplex PCR, and its TCRdb copy is limited to in-frame clones, with some not included. The repertoire includes fewer than 90,000 clones, 70% to 90% of them detected once, and about 1.1% sits in the top ten. Material: CD4+ or CD8+ T cells sorted from blood, obtained in a trial of the OX40 agonist ivuxolimab. The receptors stem from an adult with an advanced solid tumor such as melanoma, head and neck, liver or kidney cancer.

Sample share makes this clone medium-sized (0.01 to 0.1%). The genes are TRBV29-1 and TRBJ1-6; 8 bases map to TRBD1. The length of the CDR3 is 15 residues. V was pared by 6 bases and J by 5 bases, with 9 bases of the junction left unmatched. The germline V gene has CDR1 SQVTM and CDR2 ANQGSEA. CDR3 residues: CSVADGQGNNSPLHF. The CDR3 region has the DNA TGCAGCGTCGCCGACGGACAGGGAAATAATTCACCCCTCCACTTT.

The rearrangement uses TRBV11-2 and TRBJ2-3; TRBD2 matches at 8 bases. The CDR3 contains 16 residues. From germline, CDR1 is SGHAT and CDR2 FQNNGV. V trimming: 5 bases; J trimming: 5 bases; junction bases outside the gene matches: 12. This CDR3 is CASSPPGNGRGDTQYF. The DNA for the CDR3 is TGTGCCAGCAGCCCCCCGGGGAACGGGAGGGGAGATACGCAGTATTTT.

The chain recombines TRBV23-1 with TRBJ2-7; D might be TRBD1 (5 bases). TRBV23-1 qualifies as an ORF whose function is uncertain. Trimming removed 4 bases at V and 4 bases at J, with 8 bases between. The CDR3 has 12 amino acids. CDR3 sequence (DNA): TGCGCCAGCAGTCGAAAGGGGTACGAGCAGTACTTC. It translates to CASSRKGYEQYF.

This sequence joins TRBV6-1 and TRBJ1-2; 7 nucleotides line up with TRBD1. Germline assignment: CDR1 MNHNS and CDR2 SASEGT. The CDR3 covers 12 residues. V trimming: 6 bases; J trimming: 8 bases; junction bases outside the gene matches: 6. CDR3 residues: CASREGAWGYTF. The DNA for the CDR3 is TGTGCCAGCAGAGAGGGGGCTTGGGGCTACACCTTC.

The chain couples TRBV6-5 to TRBJ2-3; the D is unclear. CDR3 length: 15 amino acids. CDR1 is MNHEY, CDR2 SVGAGI, per germline. The V end was cut by 4 bases, the J end by 0 bases, with 11 bases between. The CDR3 is CASSSYTRSTDTQYF. CDR3 nucleotides: TGTGCCAGCAGTTCCTACACACGCAGCACAGATACGCAGTATTTT.

The rearrangement uses TRBV5-1 and TRBJ2-7; 7 positions match TRBD1. This CDR3 comprises 13 residues. J was trimmed by 4 bases and V by 5 bases; bases with no gene match: 6. Looked up from germline, CDR1 is SGHRS and CDR2 is YFSETQ. The CDR3 DNA reads TGCGCCAGCAGTCGGGGACAGCAATACGAGCAGTACTTC. It encodes CASSRGQQYEQYF.

CDR3 sequence reads: CASGTQTDYGYTF. Here the CDR3 DNA reads TGTGCTAGTGGTACACAGACTGACTATGGCTACACCTTC. The chain is built from TRBV12-5 and TRBJ1-2; D is uncertain. Trimming took off 5 bases at V and 3 bases at J, with 10 bases between the two ends. Germline CDR1 is LGHNT and CDR2 is FRNRAP. This CDR3 is built from 13 residues.

The chain joins TRBV2 to TRBJ2-3; a possible D gene is TRBD2 (7 bases). The length of the CDR3 is 14 residues. Looked up from germline, CDR1 is SNHLY and CDR2 is FYNNEI. Trimming shortened V by 7 bases and J by 1 base, and 12 bases separated the two germline ends. The CDR3 loop is CASTGGLGTDTQYF. CDR3 DNA: TGTGCCAGCACGGGGGGCCTGGGCACAGATACGCAGTATTTT.

This sequence joins TRBV19 and TRBJ2-2, with D perhaps given as TRBD1 or TRBD2 (5 bases each). The CDR3 has 13 amino acids. Per the germline V gene, CDR1 is LNHDA and CDR2 is SQIVND (reference sequence). CDR3 DNA sequence: TGTGCTGGCGGCAGGGAGTACACCGGGGAGCTGTTTTTT. Translating gives CAGGREYTGELFF.

This chain connects TRBV5-6 to TRBJ2-3; TRBD1 might be the D (5 bases). Trimming cost V 4 bases and J 0 bases, with 18 bases left between them. The CDR3 runs to 17 residues. Germline loops: CDR1 SGHDT, CDR2 YYEEEE. CDR3 region: CASSPYWGISSTDTQYF. The CDR3 DNA reads as TGTGCCAGCAGCCCTTACTGGGGCATTTCTAGCACAGATACGCAGTATTTT.

There are a few counts of this clone. The V and J genes are TRBV10-1 and TRBJ1-1; D call uncertain. Germline CDR1 WNHNN, CDR2 SYGVQD (reference sequence). V lost 4 bases and J 1 base, leaving 7 bases between the germline ends. This CDR3 is 13 amino acids long. CDR3 protein: CASSGLTNTEAFF. In nucleotides, the CDR3 is TGCGCCAGCAGTGGACTGACGAACACTGAAGCTTTCTTT.

The chain recombines TRBV11-2 with TRBJ2-3; tentative D call: TRBD1 (5 bases). Germline CDR1 SGHAT, CDR2 FQNNGV. Trimming took 0 bases from V and 4 from J, leaving 11 bases between them. The CDR3 contains 15 residues. This CDR3 is CASSLDRGRADTQYF. The CDR3, as DNA: TGTGCCAGCAGCTTAGATAGGGGTCGTGCAGATACGCAGTATTTT.

This sequence joins TRBV10-3 and TRBJ2-2; D tentatively reads TRBD1 or TRBD2 (5 bases each). This CDR3 comprises 17 residues. Trimming shortened V by 2 bases and J by 4 bases, and 17 bases separated the two germline ends. Germline V lookup: CDR1 ENHRY, CDR2 SYGVKD. CDR3 nucleotide sequence: TGTGCCATCAGTGAGCCCGGGGCAGGAAGGATCACCGGGGAGCTGTTTTTT. It specifies CAISEPGAGRITGELFF.

The rearrangement links TRBV5-1 to TRBJ2-1, with TRBD2 matching 7 bases. There are 16 residues in the CDR3. Germline CDR1 is SGHRS and CDR2 is YFSETQ. Trimming cost V 4 bases and J 4 bases; bases outside gene matches: 11. Written as DNA, the CDR3 is TGCGCCAGCAGCATGTCAAGCGGGACGCTTTACAATGAGCAGTTCTTC. This sequence encodes CASSMSSGTLYNEQFF.

The chain combines TRBV19 with TRBJ2-5, with D unclear. The CDR3 length is 15 residues. V lost 1 base to trimming and J lost 2 bases, with 11 bases between them. Germline V CDR1 and CDR2: LNHDA, SQIVND (reference sequence). The CDR3 region has the DNA TGTGCCAGTAGTATAGGAAAGGGTACTCAAGAGACCCAGTACTTC. It yields the protein CASSIGKGTQETQYF.

This clone was recorded a few times. The chain has TRBV10-2 and TRBJ2-5; 12 bases agree with TRBD2. J was trimmed by 5 bases and V by 6 bases; bases with no gene match: 7. CDR1 is WSHSY, CDR2 SAAADI, per germline. This CDR3 has 15 amino acids. The CDR3 spells CASRALAGGPETQYF. CDR3 nucleotides: TGCGCCAGCAGAGCCCTAGCGGGGGGGCCCGAGACCCAGTACTTC.

In its sample, this clone was seen a few times. The chain links TRBV6-1 to TRBJ1-5; D gene uncertain. This CDR3 has 14 residues. Trimming removed 2 bases at V and 2 bases at J, with 7 bases between. In germline, CDR1 is MNHNS, CDR2 SASEGT. The CDR3 region is CASSELSGNQPQHF. The CDR3 region has the DNA TGTGCCAGCAGTGAACTCTCAGGCAATCAGCCCCAGCATTTT.

This clone has a single count. The chain carries TRBV5-4 and TRBJ2-7, with 8 bases lining up with TRBD1. The junction had 8 bases not matched to a gene; V was cut back by 4 bases and J by 5 bases. The CDR3 consists of 14 residues. CDR1 is SGHNT and CDR2 is YYREEE in the germline V gene (reference sequence). CDR3 residues: CASSPDREVHEQYF. The CDR3 nucleotides are TGTGCCAGCAGCCCGGACAGGGAGGTACACGAGCAGTACTTC.

The V gene is TRBV6-1, the J gene TRBJ1-1; TRBD1 agrees at 12 bases. CDR1 and CDR2 from the germline V gene are MNHNS and SASEGT. The ends lost 4 bases at V and 1 base at J; junction bases unmatched: 4. The CDR3 consists of 16 residues. For the CDR3, the DNA is TGTGCCAGCAGTGCCGGGACAGGGGGCCCGAACACTGAAGCTTTCTTT. Translating gives CASSAGTGGPNTEAFF.